Below, one TCR beta chain is given with its context. Its antigen is as yet unknown. This entry belongs to a study of cytomegalovirus exposure and HLA in healthy donors. General study points: The study recorded 150 to 200 TCR beta chains that were cytomegalovirus-associated. What was likely a sequencing artifact was a cluster of highly shared sequence variants.

CDR1 is SGHVS, CDR2 FNYEAQ, per germline. V lost 2 bases and J lost 5; bases outside the gene matches: 9. The CDR3 is 16 residues long. PCR amplification relied on 60 Vbeta primers (plus 13 Jbeta primers). Profiled with immunoSEQ multiplex PCR; TCRdb holds only in-frame clones, not every one. This sample carries around 75,000 clones, 70% to 80% of them seen once, and the ten largest clones take under 4%. The origin of this receptor is a man between 35 and 55 years old in good health and CMV-seronegative. The V call is TRBV7-6, the J call TRBJ2-5, with TRBD1 identical over 9 bases. Input material: PBMCs. The CDR3: CASSLRGQGETETQYF. As DNA, the CDR3 is TGTGCCAGCAGCTTAAGGGGACAGGGAGAAACGGAGACCCAGTACTTC.